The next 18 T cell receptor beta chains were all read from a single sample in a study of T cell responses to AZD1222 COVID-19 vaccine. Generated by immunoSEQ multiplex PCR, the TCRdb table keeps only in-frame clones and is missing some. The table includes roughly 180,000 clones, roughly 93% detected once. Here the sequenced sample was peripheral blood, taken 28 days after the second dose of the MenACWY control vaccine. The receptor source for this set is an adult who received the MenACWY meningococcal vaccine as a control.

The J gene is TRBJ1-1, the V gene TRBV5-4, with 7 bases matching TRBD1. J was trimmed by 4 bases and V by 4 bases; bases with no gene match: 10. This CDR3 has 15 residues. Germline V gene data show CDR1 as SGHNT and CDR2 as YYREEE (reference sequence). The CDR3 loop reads CASSRAQGVVTEAFF. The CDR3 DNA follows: TGTGCCAGCAGCAGGGCCCAGGGGGTGGTCACTGAAGCTTTCTTT.

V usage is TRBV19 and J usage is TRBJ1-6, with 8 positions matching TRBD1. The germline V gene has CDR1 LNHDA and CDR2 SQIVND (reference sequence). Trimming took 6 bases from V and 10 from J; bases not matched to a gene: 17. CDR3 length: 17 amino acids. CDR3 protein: CASSNLRTQGVYSPLHF. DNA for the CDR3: TGTGCCAGTAGCAACCTCCGTACACAGGGGGTGTACTCACCCCTCCACTTT.

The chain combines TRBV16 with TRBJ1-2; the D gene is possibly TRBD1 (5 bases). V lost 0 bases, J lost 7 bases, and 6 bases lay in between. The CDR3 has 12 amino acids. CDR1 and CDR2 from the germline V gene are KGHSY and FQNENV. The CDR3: CASSQSRGGYTF. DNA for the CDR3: TGTGCCAGCAGCCAATCGAGGGGTGGCTACACCTTC.

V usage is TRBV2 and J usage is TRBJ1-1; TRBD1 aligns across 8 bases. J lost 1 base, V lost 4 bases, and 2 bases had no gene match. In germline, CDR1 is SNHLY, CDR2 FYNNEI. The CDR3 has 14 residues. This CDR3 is CASSVQGANTEAFF. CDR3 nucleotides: TGTGCCAGCAGTGTTCAGGGGGCGAACACTGAAGCTTTCTTT.

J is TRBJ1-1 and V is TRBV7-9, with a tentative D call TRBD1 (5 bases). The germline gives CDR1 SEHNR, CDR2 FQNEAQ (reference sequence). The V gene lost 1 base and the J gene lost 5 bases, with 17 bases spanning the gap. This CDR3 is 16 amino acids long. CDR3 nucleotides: TGTGCCAGCAGCTTAGGGGGACCTGGTGTCCGGACTGAAGCTTTCTTT. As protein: CASSLGGPGVRTEAFF.

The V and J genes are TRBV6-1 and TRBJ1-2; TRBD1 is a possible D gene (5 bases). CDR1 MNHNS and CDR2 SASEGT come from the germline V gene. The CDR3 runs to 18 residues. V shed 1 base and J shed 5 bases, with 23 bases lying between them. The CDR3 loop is CASSEDLGRPRNGYGYTF. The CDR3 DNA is TGTGCCAGCAGTGAAGACTTGGGACGCCCGAGGAATGGGTATGGCTACACCTTC.

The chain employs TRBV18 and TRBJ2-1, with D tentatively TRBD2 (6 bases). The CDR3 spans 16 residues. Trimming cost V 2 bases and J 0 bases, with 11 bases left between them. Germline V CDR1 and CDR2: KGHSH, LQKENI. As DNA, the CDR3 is TGTGCCAGCTCACCAGTGGGACTTAGCTCCTACAATGAGCAGTTCTTC. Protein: CASSPVGLSSYNEQFF.

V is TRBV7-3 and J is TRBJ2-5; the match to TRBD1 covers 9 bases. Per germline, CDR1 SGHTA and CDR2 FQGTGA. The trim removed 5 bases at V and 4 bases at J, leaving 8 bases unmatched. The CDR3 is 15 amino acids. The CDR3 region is CASSRHRGPGETQYF. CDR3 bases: TGTGCCAGCAGCCGCCACAGGGGGCCGGGAGAGACCCAGTACTTC.

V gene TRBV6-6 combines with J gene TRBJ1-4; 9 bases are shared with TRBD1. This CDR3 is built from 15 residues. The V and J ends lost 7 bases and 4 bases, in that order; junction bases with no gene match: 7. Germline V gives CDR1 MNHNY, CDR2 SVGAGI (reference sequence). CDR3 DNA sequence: TGTGCCAGCACCCCCGGGACAGGGAATAATGAAAAACTGTTTTTT. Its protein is CASTPGTGNNEKLFF.

The CDR3 DNA is TGTGCCAGCAGTTTAGGGGGGGCGATTGGCAATCAGCCCCAGCATTTT. Its translation: CASSLGGAIGNQPQHF. The chain is built from TRBV27 and TRBJ1-5; possibly TRBD1 for D (6 bases). Germline V gene data show CDR1 as MNHEY and CDR2 as SMNVEV (reference sequence). This CDR3 spans 16 amino acids. The V end lost 2 bases, the J end lost 2 bases, and 13 bases lay between the germline ends.

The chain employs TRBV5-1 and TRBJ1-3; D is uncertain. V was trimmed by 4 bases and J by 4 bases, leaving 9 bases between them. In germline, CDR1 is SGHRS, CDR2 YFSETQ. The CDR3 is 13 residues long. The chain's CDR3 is CASSLGKGNTIYF. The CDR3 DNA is TGCGCCAGCAGCCTCGGTAAGGGAAACACCATATATTTT.

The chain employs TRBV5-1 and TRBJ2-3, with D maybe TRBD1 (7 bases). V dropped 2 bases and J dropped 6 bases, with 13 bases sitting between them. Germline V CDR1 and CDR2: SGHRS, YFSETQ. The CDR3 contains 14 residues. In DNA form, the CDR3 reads TGCGCCAGCAGCTTTACGGCAGGGGGGGATACGCAGTATTTT. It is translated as CASSFTAGGDTQYF.

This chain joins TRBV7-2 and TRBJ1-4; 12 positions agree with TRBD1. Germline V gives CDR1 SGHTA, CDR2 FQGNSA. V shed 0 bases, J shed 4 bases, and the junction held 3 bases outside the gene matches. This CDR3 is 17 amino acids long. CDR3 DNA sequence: TGTGCCAGCAGCTTAGCGGGACAGGGGGCTTTTAATGAAAAACTGTTTTTT. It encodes CASSLAGQGAFNEKLFF.

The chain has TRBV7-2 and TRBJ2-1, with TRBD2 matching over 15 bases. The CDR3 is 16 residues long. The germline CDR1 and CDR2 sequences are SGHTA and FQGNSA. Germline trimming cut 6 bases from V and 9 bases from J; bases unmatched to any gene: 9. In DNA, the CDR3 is TGTGCCAGCAGAATAGGACTAGCGGGGGGGCAAGGTGAGCAGTTCTTC. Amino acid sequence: CASRIGLAGGQGEQFF. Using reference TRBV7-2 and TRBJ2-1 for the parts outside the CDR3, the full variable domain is GAGVSQSPSNKVTEKGKDVELRCDPISGHTALYWYRQSLGQGLEFLIYFQGNSAPDKSGLPSDRFSAERTGGSVSTLTIQRTQQEDSAVYLCASRIGLAGGQGEQFFGPGTRLTVL.

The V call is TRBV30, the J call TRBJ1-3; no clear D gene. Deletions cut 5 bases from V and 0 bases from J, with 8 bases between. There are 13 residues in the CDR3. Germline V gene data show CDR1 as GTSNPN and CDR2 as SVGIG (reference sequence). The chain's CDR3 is CAWRHSSGNTIYF. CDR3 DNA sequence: TGTGCCTGGCGACATAGCTCTGGAAACACCATATATTTT. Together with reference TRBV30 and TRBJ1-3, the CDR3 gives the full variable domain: SQTIHQWPATLVQPVGSPLSLECTVEGTSNPNLYWYRQAAGRGLQLLFYSVGIGQISSEVPQNLSASRPQDRQFILSSKKLLLSDSGFYLCAWRHSSGNTIYFGEGSWLTVV.

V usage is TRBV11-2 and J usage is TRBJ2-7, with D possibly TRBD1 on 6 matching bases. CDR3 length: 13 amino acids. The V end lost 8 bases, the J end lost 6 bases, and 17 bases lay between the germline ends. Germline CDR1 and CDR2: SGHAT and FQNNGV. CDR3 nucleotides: TGTGCCAGCTTGAGAGGGGGATGGGGCGAGCAGTACTTC. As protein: CASLRGGWGEQYF.

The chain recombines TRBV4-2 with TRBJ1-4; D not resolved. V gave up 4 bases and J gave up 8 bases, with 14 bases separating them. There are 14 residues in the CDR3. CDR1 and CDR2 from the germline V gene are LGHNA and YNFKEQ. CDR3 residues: CASSRGRLEEKLFF. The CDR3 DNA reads TGTGCCAGCAGCCGGGGTCGTTTGGAGGAAAAACTGTTTTTT.

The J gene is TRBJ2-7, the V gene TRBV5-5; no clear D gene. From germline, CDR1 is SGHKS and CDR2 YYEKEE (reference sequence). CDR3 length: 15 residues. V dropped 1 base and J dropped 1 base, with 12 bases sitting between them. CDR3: CASSLISGASYEQYF. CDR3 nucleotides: TGTGCCAGCAGCTTGATTTCAGGAGCGTCCTACGAGCAGTACTTC.